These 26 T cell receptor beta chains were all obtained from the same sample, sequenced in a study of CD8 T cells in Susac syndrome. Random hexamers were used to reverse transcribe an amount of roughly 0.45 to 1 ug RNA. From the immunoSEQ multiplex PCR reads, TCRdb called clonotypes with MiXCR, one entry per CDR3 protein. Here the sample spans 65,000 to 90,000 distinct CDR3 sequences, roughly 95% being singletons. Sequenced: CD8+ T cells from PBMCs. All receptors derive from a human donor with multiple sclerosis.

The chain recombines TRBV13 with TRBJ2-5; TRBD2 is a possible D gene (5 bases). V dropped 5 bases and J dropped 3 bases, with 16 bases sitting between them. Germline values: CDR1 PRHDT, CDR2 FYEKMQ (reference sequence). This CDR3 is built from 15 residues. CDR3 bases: TGTGCCAGCAGCCCAGCGGCCGACCAGGAAGAGACCCAGTACTTC. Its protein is CASSPAADQEETQYF.

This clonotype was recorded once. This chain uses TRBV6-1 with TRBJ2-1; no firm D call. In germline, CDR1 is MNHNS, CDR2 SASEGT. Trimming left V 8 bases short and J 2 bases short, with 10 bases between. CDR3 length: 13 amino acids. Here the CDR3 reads CASLHRPYNEQFF. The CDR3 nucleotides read TGTGCCAGCCTCCACCGACCCTACAATGAGCAGTTCTTC.

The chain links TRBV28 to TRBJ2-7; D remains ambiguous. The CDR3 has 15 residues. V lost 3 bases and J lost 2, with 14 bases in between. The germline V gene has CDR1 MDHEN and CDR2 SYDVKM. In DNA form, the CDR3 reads TGTGCCAGCAGTTTTGCCCCGGCTGTTACCTACGAGCAGTACTTC. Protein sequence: CASSFAPAVTYEQYF.

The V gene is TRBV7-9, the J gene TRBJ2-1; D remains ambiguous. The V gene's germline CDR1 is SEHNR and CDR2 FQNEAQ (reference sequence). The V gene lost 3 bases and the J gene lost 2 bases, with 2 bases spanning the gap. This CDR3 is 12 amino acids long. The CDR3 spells CASSLPYNEQFF. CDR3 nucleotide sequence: TGTGCCAGCAGCTTGCCCTACAATGAGCAGTTCTTC. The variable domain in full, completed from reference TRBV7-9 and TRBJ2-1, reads DTGVSQNPRHKITKRGQNVTFRCDPISEHNRLYWYRQTLGQGPEFLTYFQNEAQLEKSRLLSDRFSAERPKGSFSTLEIQRTEQGDSAMYLCASSLPYNEQFFGPGTRLTVL.

In DNA form, the CDR3 reads TGTGCCAGCACATTCCATCCAGGGGGCTACGCTGAAGCTTTCTTT. The encoded protein is CASTFHPGGYAEAFF. The rearrangement links TRBV5-4 to TRBJ1-1; 8 nucleotides align to TRBD1. This CDR3 region has 15 residues. V gave up 6 bases and J gave up 6 bases; unmatched junction bases: 13. The germline gives CDR1 SGHNT, CDR2 YYREEE (reference sequence).

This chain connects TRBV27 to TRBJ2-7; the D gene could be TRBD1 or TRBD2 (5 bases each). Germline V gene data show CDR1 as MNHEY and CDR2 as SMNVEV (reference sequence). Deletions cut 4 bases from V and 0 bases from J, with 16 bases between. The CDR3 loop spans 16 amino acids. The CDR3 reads CASSWDLTSSSYEQYF. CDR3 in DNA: TGTGCCAGCAGTTGGGACCTAACGTCGAGCTCCTACGAGCAGTACTTC.

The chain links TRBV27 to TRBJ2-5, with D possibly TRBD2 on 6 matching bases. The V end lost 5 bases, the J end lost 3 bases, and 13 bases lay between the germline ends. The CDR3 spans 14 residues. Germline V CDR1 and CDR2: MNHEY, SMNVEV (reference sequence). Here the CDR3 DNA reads TGTGCCAGCAGTCCCCTGACTAGAGAAGAGACCCAGTACTTC. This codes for CASSPLTREETQYF.

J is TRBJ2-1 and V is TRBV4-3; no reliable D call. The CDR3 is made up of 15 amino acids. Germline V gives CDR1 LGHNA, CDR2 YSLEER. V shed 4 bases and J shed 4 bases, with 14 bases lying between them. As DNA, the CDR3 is TGCGCCAGCAGCCCCGGCCAATTGGGGTACAATGAGCAGTTCTTC. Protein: CASSPGQLGYNEQFF.

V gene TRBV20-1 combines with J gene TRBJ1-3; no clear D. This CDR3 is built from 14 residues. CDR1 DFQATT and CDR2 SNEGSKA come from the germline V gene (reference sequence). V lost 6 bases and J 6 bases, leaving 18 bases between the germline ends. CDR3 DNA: TGCAGTGCACCCCGACTCGACGCGGAAAACACCATATATTTT. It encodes CSAPRLDAENTIYF.

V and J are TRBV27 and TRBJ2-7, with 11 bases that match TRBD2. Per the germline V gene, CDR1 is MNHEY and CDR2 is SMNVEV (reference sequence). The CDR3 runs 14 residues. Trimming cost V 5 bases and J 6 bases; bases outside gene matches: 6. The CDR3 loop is CASSTGTSGPEQYF. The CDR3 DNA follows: TGTGCCAGCAGTACCGGGACTAGCGGCCCCGAGCAGTACTTC.

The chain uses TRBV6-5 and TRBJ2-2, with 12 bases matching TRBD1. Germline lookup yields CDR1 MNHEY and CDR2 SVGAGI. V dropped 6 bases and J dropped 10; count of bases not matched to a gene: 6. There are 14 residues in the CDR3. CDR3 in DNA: TGTGCCAGCAGAGAGGGACAGGGGGCGGTGGAGCTGTTTTTT. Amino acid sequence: CASREGQGAVELFF.

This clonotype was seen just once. The CDR3 loop reads CASSFRSGGQGSEQFF. DNA of the CDR3: TGTGCCAGCAGTTTTCGGTCCGGGGGACAGGGGAGTGAGCAGTTCTTC. The gene calls are TRBV12-3 or TRBV12-4 and TRBJ2-1, with TRBD1 identical over 10 bases. V shed 3 bases, J shed 9 bases, and the junction held 11 bases outside the gene matches. CDR3 length equals 16 residues.

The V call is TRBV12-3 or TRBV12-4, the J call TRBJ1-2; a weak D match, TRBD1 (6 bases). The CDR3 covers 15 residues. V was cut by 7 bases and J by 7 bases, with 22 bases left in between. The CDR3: CASTLGGWGARGYTF. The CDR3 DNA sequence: TGTGCCAGCACCCTCGGGGGGTGGGGGGCGCGTGGCTACACCTTC.

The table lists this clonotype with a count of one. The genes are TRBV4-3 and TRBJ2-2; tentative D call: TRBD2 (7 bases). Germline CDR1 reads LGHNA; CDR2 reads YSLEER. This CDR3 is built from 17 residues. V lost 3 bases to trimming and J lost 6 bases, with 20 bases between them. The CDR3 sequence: CASSQRGQGLVPGELFF. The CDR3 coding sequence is TGCGCCAGCAGCCAGCGGGGGCAGGGCCTCGTCCCCGGGGAGCTGTTTTTT.

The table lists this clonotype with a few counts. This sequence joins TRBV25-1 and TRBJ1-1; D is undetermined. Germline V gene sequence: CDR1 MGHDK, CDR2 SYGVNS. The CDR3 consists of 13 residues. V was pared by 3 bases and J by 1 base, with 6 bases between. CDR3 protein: CASSEFWNTEAFF. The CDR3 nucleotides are TGTGCCAGCAGTGAGTTCTGGAACACTGAAGCTTTCTTT.

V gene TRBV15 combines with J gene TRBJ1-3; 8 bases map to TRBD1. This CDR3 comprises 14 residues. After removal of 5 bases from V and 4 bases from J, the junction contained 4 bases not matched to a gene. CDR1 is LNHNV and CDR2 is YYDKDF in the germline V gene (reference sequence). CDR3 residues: CATSGDRSGNTIYF. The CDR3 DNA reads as TGTGCCACCAGCGGGGACAGGTCCGGAAACACCATATATTTT.

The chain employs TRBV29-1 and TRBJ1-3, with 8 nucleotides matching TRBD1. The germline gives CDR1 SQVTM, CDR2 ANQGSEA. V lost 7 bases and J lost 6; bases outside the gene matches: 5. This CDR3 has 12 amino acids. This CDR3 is CSALGQENTIYF. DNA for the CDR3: TGCAGCGCTCTGGGACAGGAAAACACCATATATTTT.

The CDR3 DNA reads TGTGCCAGCGACCTTAGGGGGCTAGCGGGAAACAATGAGCAGTTCTTC. It is translated as CASDLRGLAGNNEQFF. The rearrangement joins TRBV6-2 or TRBV6-3 to TRBJ2-1, with 9 bases lining up with TRBD2. This CDR3 is 16 amino acids long. CDR1 is MNHEY and CDR2 is SVGEGT in the germline V gene. V trimming: 8 bases; J trimming: 5 bases; junction bases outside the gene matches: 13.

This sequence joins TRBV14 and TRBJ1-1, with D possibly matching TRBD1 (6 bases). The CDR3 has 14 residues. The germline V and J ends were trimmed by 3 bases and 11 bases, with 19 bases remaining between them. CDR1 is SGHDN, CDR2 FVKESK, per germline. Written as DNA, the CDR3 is TGTGCCAGCAGCCACATTAGCAGAGGGGGTTGGGCTTTCTTT. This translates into CASSHISRGGWAFF.

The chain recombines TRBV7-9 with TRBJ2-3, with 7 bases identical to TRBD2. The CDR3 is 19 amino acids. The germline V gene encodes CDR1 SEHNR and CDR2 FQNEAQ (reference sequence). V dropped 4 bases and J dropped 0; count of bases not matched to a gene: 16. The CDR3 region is CASSSDNIAGGTSTDTQYF. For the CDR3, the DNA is TGTGCCAGCAGCTCAGATAATATAGCGGGCGGTACTAGCACAGATACGCAGTATTTT.

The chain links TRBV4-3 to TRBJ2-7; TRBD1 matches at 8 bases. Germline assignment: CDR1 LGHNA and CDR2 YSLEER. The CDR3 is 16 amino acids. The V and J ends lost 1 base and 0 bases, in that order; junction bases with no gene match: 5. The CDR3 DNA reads TGCGCCAGCAGCCAAGTATGGGGACAGGTCTCCTACGAGCAGTACTTC. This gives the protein CASSQVWGQVSYEQYF.

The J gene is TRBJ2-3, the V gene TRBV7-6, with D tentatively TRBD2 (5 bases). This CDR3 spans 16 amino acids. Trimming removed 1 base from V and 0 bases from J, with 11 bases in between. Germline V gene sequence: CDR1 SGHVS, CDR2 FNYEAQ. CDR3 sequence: CASSLESGASTDTQYF. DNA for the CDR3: TGTGCCAGCAGCTTAGAGAGCGGAGCTAGCACAGATACGCAGTATTTT.

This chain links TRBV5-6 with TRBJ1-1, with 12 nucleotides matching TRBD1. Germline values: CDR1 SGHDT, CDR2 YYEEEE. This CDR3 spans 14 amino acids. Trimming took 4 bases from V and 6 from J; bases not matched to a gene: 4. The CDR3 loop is CASSRGQGASEAFF. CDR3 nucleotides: TGTGCCAGCAGCAGGGGACAGGGGGCTTCTGAAGCTTTCTTT.

The CDR3 nucleotides are TGTGCCAGCGGGGCGGGCATGAACACTGAAGCTTTCTTT. Translated: CASGAGMNTEAFF. This chain joins TRBV6-5 and TRBJ1-1, with D perhaps TRBD1 (5 bases). The CDR3 has 13 residues. V was cut by 8 bases and J by 0 bases, with 10 bases left in between. Germline CDR1 MNHEY, CDR2 SVGAGI.

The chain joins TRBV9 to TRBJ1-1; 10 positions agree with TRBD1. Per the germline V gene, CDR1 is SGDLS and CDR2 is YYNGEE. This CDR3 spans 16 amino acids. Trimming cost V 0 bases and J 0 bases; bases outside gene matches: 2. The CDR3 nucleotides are TGTGCCAGCAGCGTAGAGACAGGGGGCTTGAACACTGAAGCTTTCTTT. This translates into CASSVETGGLNTEAFF.

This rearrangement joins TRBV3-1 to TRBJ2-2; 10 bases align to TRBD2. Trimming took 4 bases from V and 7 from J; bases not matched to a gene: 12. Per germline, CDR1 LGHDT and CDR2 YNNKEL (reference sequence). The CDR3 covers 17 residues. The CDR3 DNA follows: TGTGCCAGCAGCCCGATTCTAGCGGGGGCCCGATACGGGGAGCTGTTTTTT. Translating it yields CASSPILAGARYGELFF.